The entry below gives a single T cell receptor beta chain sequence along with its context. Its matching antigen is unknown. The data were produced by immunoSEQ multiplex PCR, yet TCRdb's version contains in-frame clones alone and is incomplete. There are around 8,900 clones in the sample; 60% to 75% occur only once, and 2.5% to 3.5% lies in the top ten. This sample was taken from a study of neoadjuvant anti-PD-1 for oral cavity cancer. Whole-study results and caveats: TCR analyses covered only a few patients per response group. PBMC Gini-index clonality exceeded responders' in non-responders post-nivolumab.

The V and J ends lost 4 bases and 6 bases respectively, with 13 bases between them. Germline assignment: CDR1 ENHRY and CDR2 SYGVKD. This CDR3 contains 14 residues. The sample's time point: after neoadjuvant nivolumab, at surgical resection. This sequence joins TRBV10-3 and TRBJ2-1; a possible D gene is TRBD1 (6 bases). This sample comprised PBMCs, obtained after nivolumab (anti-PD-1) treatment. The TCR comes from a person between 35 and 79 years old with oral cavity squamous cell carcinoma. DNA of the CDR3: TGTGCCATCAGTGGCAGGGAAGGGGGCAATGAGCAGTTCTTC. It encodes CAISGREGGNEQFF.